The 22 T cell receptor beta chains below were found in one sample sequenced in a study of shared clonotypes between healthy human individuals. Naive CD8 cells were CD45RO-negative, positively selected for CCR7, excluding terminally differentiated effector memory CD45RA+ cells. Assay used: immunoSEQ multiplex PCR; TCRdb lists only in-frame clones, some missing. Among 550,000 to 750,000 clones listed, about 90% were seen once. The sample comprised naive CD8+ T cells sorted from blood. The receptors come from a man aged 25-45 years in good health.

This sequence joins TRBV7-9 and TRBJ1-1; no definite D call. Germline V gives CDR1 SEHNR, CDR2 FQNEAQ (reference sequence). V lost 2 bases and J 5 bases, leaving 9 bases between the germline ends. The CDR3 runs 13 residues. In DNA form, the CDR3 reads TGTGCCAGCAGCTTACCTGGGAGGACTGAAGCTTTCTTT. This encodes CASSLPGRTEAFF.

The genes are TRBV15 and TRBJ2-7, with 8 positions matching TRBD1. This CDR3 has 15 residues. J lost 1 base, V lost 4 bases, and 6 bases had no gene match. Germline lookup yields CDR1 LNHNV and CDR2 YYDKDF (reference sequence). The CDR3 is CATSTRGQESYEQYF. CDR3 nucleotides: TGTGCCACCAGCACAAGGGGACAGGAGTCCTACGAGCAGTACTTC.

CDR3 DNA sequence: TGTGCCAGCAGGGGACAGAGCACAGATACGCAGTATTTT. This translates into CASRGQSTDTQYF. The rearrangement joins TRBV7-2 to TRBJ2-3; TRBD1 matches at 7 bases. Germline values: CDR1 SGHTA, CDR2 FQGNSA. The CDR3 loop spans 13 amino acids. V trimming: 6 bases; J trimming: 0 bases; junction bases outside the gene matches: 0.

This clone was counted between two and nine times. The rearrangement uses TRBV13 and TRBJ2-5; D unresolved. Germline CDR1 PRHDT, CDR2 FYEKMQ (reference sequence). Trimming pared 6 bases from V and 3 bases from J, leaving 11 bases between. This CDR3 is 13 amino acids long. The CDR3 reads CASSEIREETQYF. CDR3 nucleotide sequence: TGTGCCAGCAGTGAGATCCGGGAAGAGACCCAGTACTTC.

The chain uses TRBV7-9 and TRBJ2-5; 8 nucleotides agree with TRBD1. CDR1 and CDR2 (germline): SEHNR, FQNEAQ (reference sequence). The CDR3 has 13 residues. Unmatched junction bases numbered 3, after V lost 4 bases and J lost 5 bases. CDR3 region: CASSSQGDETQYF. CDR3 nucleotide sequence: TGTGCCAGCAGCTCACAGGGGGATGAGACCCAGTACTTC. Based on the CDR3 plus reference TRBV7-9 and TRBJ2-5, the full variable domain is DTGVSQNPRHKITKRGQNVTFRCDPISEHNRLYWYRQTLGQGPEFLTYFQNEAQLEKSRLLSDRFSAERPKGSFSTLEIQRTEQGDSAMYLCASSSQGDETQYFGPGTRLLVL.

This clone has just a few counts. Additional DNA sequences in this sample encode the identical CDR3. The chain uses TRBV5-1 and TRBJ2-7; no firm D call. Trimming removed 4 bases at V and 3 bases at J, with 8 bases between. CDR1 SGHRS and CDR2 YFSETQ come from the germline V gene. CDR3 length: 12 amino acids. The CDR3 here is CASSLESYEQYF. The CDR3 DNA reads as TGCGCCAGCAGCCTAGAAAGCTACGAGCAGTACTTC.

This clone has a handful of counts. V is TRBV4-1 and J is TRBJ1-4, with a weak D call TRBD1 (6 bases). This CDR3 spans 15 amino acids. The germline V gene has CDR1 MGHRA and CDR2 YSYEKL. Trimming cost V 4 bases and J 8 bases, with 17 bases left between them. DNA of the CDR3: TGCGCCAGCAGCCTTAGACAGGTGTCAGAGGAAAAACTGTTTTTT. It encodes CASSLRQVSEEKLFF.

On this clone: This sequence is one base from a far larger clone and is likely a read error. The chain is built from TRBV2 and TRBJ1-5, with no clear D. Germline loops: CDR1 SNHLY, CDR2 FYNNEI. V was pared by 3 bases and J by 3 bases, with 6 bases between. This CDR3 has 13 amino acids. The CDR3 DNA reads TGTGCCAGCAGTGAGTGGGTCAATCAGCCCCAGCATTTT. Translated: CASSEWVNQPQHF.

The chain recombines TRBV15 with TRBJ2-3; 7 bases fit TRBD2. With 1 base clipped from V and 0 bases from J, the junction kept 7 bases outside the gene matches. The CDR3 spans 17 residues. CDR1 is LNHNV, CDR2 YYDKDF, per germline (reference sequence). The CDR3 nucleotides read TGTGCCACCAGCAGAGCCGAGACTAGCACTAGCACAGATACGCAGTATTTT. Amino acids: CATSRAETSTSTDTQYF.

This chain uses TRBV5-6 with TRBJ2-1; perhaps D is TRBD1 or TRBD2 (5 bases each). The CDR3 spans 17 residues. Germline V gene data show CDR1 as SGHDT and CDR2 as YYEEEE. V was pared by 0 bases and J by 0 bases, with 13 bases between. Here the CDR3 reads CASSLVGDASSYNEQFF. The CDR3 nucleotides read TGTGCCAGCAGCTTGGTGGGGGACGCAAGCTCCTACAATGAGCAGTTCTTC.

The V call is TRBV7-9, the J call TRBJ2-5; 8 nucleotides align to TRBD1. The CDR3 contains 14 residues. Germline lookup yields CDR1 SEHNR and CDR2 FQNEAQ (reference sequence). The junction had 4 bases not matched to a gene; V was cut back by 6 bases and J by 1 base. The CDR3 region has the DNA TGTGCCAGCAGTACTCAGGGGGCCCAAGAGACCCAGTACTTC. This translates into CASSTQGAQETQYF.

This rearrangement joins TRBV30 to TRBJ2-7; either TRBD1 or TRBD2 may fit D (6 bases each). The V end lost 0 bases, the J end lost 5 bases, and 20 bases lay between the germline ends. Germline V CDR1 and CDR2: GTSNPN, SVGIG (reference sequence). The CDR3 runs 16 residues. DNA of the CDR3: TGTGCCTGGAGTGTAGTTGGGAGGACAGTCCGGGACGAGCAGTACTTC. Its protein is CAWSVVGRTVRDEQYF.

The rearrangement links TRBV27 to TRBJ1-1, with D uncertain. The V end lost 1 base, the J end lost 4 bases, and 10 bases lay between the germline ends. This CDR3 contains 14 residues. The germline CDR1 and CDR2 sequences are MNHEY and SMNVEV (reference sequence). CDR3 nucleotides: TGTGCCAGCAGTTTATTGGGCAGGTTCACTGAAGCTTTCTTT. Its translation is CASSLLGRFTEAFF.

This chain connects TRBV6-5 to TRBJ2-3, with 10 bases lining up with TRBD2. With V trimmed by 6 bases and J by 1 base, 4 bases remained unmatched. Germline V gene data show CDR1 as MNHEY and CDR2 as SVGAGI. The CDR3 has 15 amino acids. The CDR3 DNA is TGTGCCAGCAGCCGTACTAGCGGGGGCACAGATACGCAGTATTTT. Its translation: CASSRTSGGTDTQYF.

This sequence joins TRBV7-9 and TRBJ1-2; no clear D gene. Deletions cut 5 bases from V and 0 bases from J, with 13 bases between. This CDR3 is 15 amino acids long. Germline CDR1 SEHNR, CDR2 FQNEAQ (reference sequence). The CDR3 DNA follows: TGTGCCAGCAGCGTCGACGGGAGTACTAACTATGGCTACACCTTC. Translation: CASSVDGSTNYGYTF.

The genes are TRBV27 and TRBJ2-3, with TRBD1 identical over 9 bases. The junction had 7 bases not matched to a gene; V was cut back by 7 bases and J by 2 bases. There are 15 residues in the CDR3. Germline assignment: CDR1 MNHEY and CDR2 SMNVEV (reference sequence). The CDR3 here is CASTAGQGYTDTQYF. The CDR3, as DNA: TGTGCCAGCACGGCGGGACAGGGATACACAGATACGCAGTATTTT.

The CDR3 sequence is CASSKGDEQFF. Here the CDR3 DNA reads TGCGCCAGCAGCAAGGGAGATGAGCAGTTCTTC. This chain uses TRBV4-1 with TRBJ2-1; maybe TRBD2 (5 bases). The CDR3 consists of 11 residues. The germline V gene encodes CDR1 MGHRA and CDR2 YSYEKL. Trimming left V 5 bases short and J 8 bases short, with 7 bases between.

In its sample, this clone was seen a few times. This chain joins TRBV28 and TRBJ2-2; 7 bases are a match to TRBD1. Germline assignment: CDR1 MDHEN and CDR2 SYDVKM. Trimming at V came to 4 bases and at J to 4 bases, leaving 9 bases not matched to a gene. The CDR3 spans 16 residues. CDR3 sequence (DNA): TGTGCCAGCAGTTGGTCCCAGACAGGGTTCACCGGGGAGCTGTTTTTT. This sequence encodes CASSWSQTGFTGELFF.

This chain joins TRBV5-5 and TRBJ2-7, with 8 bases fitting TRBD2. This CDR3 is 15 amino acids long. CDR1 SGHKS and CDR2 YYEKEE come from the germline V gene (reference sequence). The V gene end was trimmed by 5 bases and the J gene end by 6 bases; junction bases not matched to a gene: 13. CDR3 bases: TGTGCCAGCAGTCGTACAGGGACGGCGGGAGGCGAGCAGTACTTC. Its protein is CASSRTGTAGGEQYF.

In its sample, this clone was seen once. The chain carries TRBV7-2 and TRBJ2-3; the match to TRBD1 covers 9 bases. The CDR3 covers 17 residues. V trimming: 4 bases; J trimming: 1 base; junction bases outside the gene matches: 9. The germline V gene has CDR1 SGHTA and CDR2 FQGNSA. The CDR3 loop reads CASSYWDRETGTDTQYF. The CDR3 nucleotides are TGTGCCAGCAGCTACTGGGACAGGGAAACCGGCACAGATACGCAGTATTTT.

V is TRBV2 and J is TRBJ2-4; no reliable D call. CDR3 length equals 13 residues. Germline V gene lookup returns CDR1 SNHLY and CDR2 FYNNEI. V lost 10 bases to trimming and J lost 3 bases, with 13 bases between them. CDR3 in DNA: TGTGCCACCTTAGGGTCAGACAAAAACATTCAGTACTTC. Encoded protein: CATLGSDKNIQYF.

This chain links TRBV7-9 with TRBJ2-5, with D unclear. The CDR3 runs to 12 residues. V was clipped by 5 bases and J by 5 bases, with 9 bases between them. CDR1 and CDR2 from the germline V gene are SEHNR and FQNEAQ (reference sequence). The CDR3 spells CASSPLLETQYF. DNA for the CDR3: TGTGCCAGCAGCCCCTTGCTCGAGACCCAGTACTTC. Together with reference TRBV7-9 and TRBJ2-5, the CDR3 gives the full variable domain: DTGVSQNPRHKITKRGQNVTFRCDPISEHNRLYWYRQTLGQGPEFLTYFQNEAQLEKSRLLSDRFSAERPKGSFSTLEIQRTEQGDSAMYLCASSPLLETQYFGPGTRLLVL.